These 3 T cell receptor beta chains were all obtained from the same sample, sequenced in a study of CD4 T cells in relation to SARS-CoV-2 and coronaviruses. Some clones are missing from TCRdb's copy, which holds only in-frame ones; the method was immunoSEQ multiplex PCR. The repertoire has 41,000 or so clones, approximately 86% of them found once; the top ten carry over 4%. These receptors' antigens are unknown. The specimen was naive CD4+ T cells from PBMCs, cultured in vitro. Subset described: naive CD4+ T cells isolated by negative enrichment. The receptors originated from an adult with COVID-19.

This clone was picked up one time. This chain links TRBV7-9 with TRBJ2-7; no definite D call. Germline values: CDR1 SEHNR, CDR2 FQNEAQ (reference sequence). CDR3 length: 14 amino acids. Trimming removed 0 bases from V and 4 bases from J, with 10 bases in between. The CDR3 DNA reads as TGTGCCAGCAGCTTAGCCACCTTTGGGTACGAGCAGTACTTC. Translation: CASSLATFGYEQYF.

The CDR3 spells CASSLEGQGFTDTQYF. CDR3 nucleotides: TGCGCCAGCAGCTTGGAGGGACAGGGATTCACAGATACGCAGTATTTT. The rearrangement links TRBV5-1 to TRBJ2-3, with 9 bases fitting TRBD1. Unmatched junction bases numbered 4, after V lost 0 bases and J lost 2 bases. CDR3 length equals 16 residues. Germline V gene lookup returns CDR1 SGHRS and CDR2 YFSETQ.

The V and J genes are TRBV28 and TRBJ2-5, with 7 bases lining up with TRBD2. V was pared by 2 bases and J by 5 bases, with 11 bases of the junction left unmatched. The CDR3 runs 16 residues. The germline V gene has CDR1 MDHEN and CDR2 SYDVKM. The CDR3 spells CASSLPSSGYAETQYF. DNA of the CDR3: TGTGCCAGCAGTTTACCGAGTAGCGGGTATGCGGAGACCCAGTACTTC.